These T cell receptor beta chains were read from a single sample in a study of shared clonotypes between healthy human individuals. Generated by immunoSEQ multiplex PCR, the TCRdb table keeps only in-frame clones and is missing some. The sample gives about 1.5 million clones, 98% of which show up once; about 0.4% is in the top ten. Specimen: naive CD4+ T cells sorted from blood. All receptors derive from a man aged 30 to 39 in good health. Both conserved end residues are part of each CDR3. The D gene is left open where the match is weak. Not every row has a clone size; where given, it reads once, few, many or a size class.

clone size	V gene	D gene	J gene	CDR3 DNA	CDR3 protein
-	TRBV18	-	TRBJ2-1	TGTGCCAGCTCACTATTAAGCGGGACATCGGATGAGCAGTTCTTC	CASSLLSGTSDEQFF
-	TRBV11-2	-	TRBJ2-7	TGTGCCAGCAGTAGGGGACAAGGGGGATGGAGCGGATCCTACGAGCAGTACTTC	CASSRGQGGWSGSYEQYF
-	TRBV18	-	TRBJ2-2	TGTGCCAGCTCACCAGGACGTGGACAGAACACCGGGGAGCTGTTTTTT	CASSPGRGQNTGELFF
-	TRBV2	-	TRBJ1-5	TGTGCCAGCAGGCCCCGCTCCCATCGTGATCAGCCCCAGCATTTT	CASRPRSHRDQPQHF
once	TRBV5-4	-	TRBJ1-1	TGTGCCAGCAGGGTAGAGAGGGCAGGCGACACTGAAGCTTTCTTT	CASRVERAGDTEAFF
-	TRBV28	TRBD1	TRBJ1-4	TGTGCCAGCGAGGGGGCGGGTTATGAAAAACTGTTTTTT	CASEGAGYEKLFF
-	TRBV5-5	-	TRBJ2-7	TGTGCCAGCAGCTTGCGGCAGGGTGCCTACGAGCAGTACTTC	CASSLRQGAYEQYF
-	TRBV2	-	TRBJ2-7	TGTGCCAGCAGTGGCGGAGCCTACGAGCAGTACTTC	CASSGGAYEQYF
-	TRBV20-1	-	TRBJ2-5	TGCAGTGCTCGCCGAGCGGGGACCCAGTACTTC	CSARRAGTQYF
-	TRBV7-9	-	TRBJ2-7	TGTGCCAGCAGCTCCGGGACATCGCCCCATTACGAGCAGTACTTC	CASSSGTSPHYEQYF
-	TRBV7-8	TRBD2	TRBJ2-1	TGTGCCAGCAGACCTACAGCGGGAGGGCGAGACAATGAGCAGTTCTTC	CASRPTAGGRDNEQFF
-	TRBV28	-	TRBJ1-5	TGTGCCAGCAGTCAGCGTACAGTTTTACCTAATCAGCCCCAGCATTTT	CASSQRTVLPNQPQHF
once	TRBV29-1	-	TRBJ2-7	TGCAGCGTTGAAATGGGCAGATCGACTAGTGGCGGGCAGTACTTC	CSVEMGRSTSGGQYF
-	TRBV5-4	TRBD1	TRBJ1-1	TGTGCCAGCAGCCGGGGACAGGGGATCCCTGAAGCTTTCTTT	CASSRGQGIPEAFF
-	TRBV19	-	TRBJ2-3	TGTGCCAGTAGTATAGGGACAGCCTCTAGCACAGATACGCAGTATTTT	CASSIGTASSTDTQYF
-	TRBV11-2	-	TRBJ1-1	TGTGCCAGCAGCTTAGCCGAGAAGACTGAAGCTTTCTTT	CASSLAEKTEAFF
-	TRBV7-2	-	TRBJ2-3	TGTGCCAGCAGCCCCCATTTGAGTCGCGCAGATACGCAGTATTTT	CASSPHLSRADTQYF
-	TRBV28	-	TRBJ2-7	TGTGCCAGCAGTTTAAAGGGGCCTACCTACGAGCAGTACTTC	CASSLKGPTYEQYF
once	TRBV30	-	TRBJ1-2	TGTGCCTGGACCCTGCCAGGCTCTAACTATGGCTACACCTTC	CAWTLPGSNYGYTF
-	TRBV5-5	TRBD2	TRBJ2-5	TGTGCCAGCAGCTTGGGCGGAGCGGGAGTCCGAGAGACCCAGTACTTC	CASSLGGAGVRETQYF
-	TRBV27	-	TRBJ1-4	TGTGCCAGCAGTTTAGGGACCCCTACGAAAAAACTGTTTTTT	CASSLGTPTKKLFF
-	TRBV5-8	-	TRBJ2-7	TGTGCCAGCAGCTTGAGGGTTGGTTACGAGCAGTACTTC	CASSLRVGYEQYF
-	TRBV7-2	-	TRBJ1-1	TGTGCCAGCAGCTTAAAAACGTCAAGCACTGAAGCTTTCTTT	CASSLKTSSTEAFF
-	TRBV4-1	TRBD2	TRBJ2-1	TGCGCCAGCAGCCAAGAACCCACTAGCGGGAGGGTCAATGAGCAGTTCTTC	CASSQEPTSGRVNEQFF
-	TRBV28	TRBD1	TRBJ2-5	TGTGCTAGCAGTCTACCTCAGGGGGCCAGGGAGACCCAGTACTTC	CASSLPQGARETQYF
-	TRBV4-3	-	TRBJ2-7	TGCGCCAGCAGCCAAGATCTTACAAAGAGCTCCTACGAGCAGTACTTC	CASSQDLTKSSYEQYF
-	TRBV28	-	TRBJ2-6	TGTGCCAGCAGTTTATTCTGGCGCAGGGTTACTGGGGCCAACGTCCTGACTTTC	CASSLFWRRVTGANVLTF
-	TRBV9	TRBD2	TRBJ2-3	TGTGCCAGCAGCTCATTAGCGGGAGGAAACACAGATACGCAGTATTTT	CASSSLAGGNTDTQYF
-	TRBV7-9	TRBD1	TRBJ1-2	TGTGCCAGCAGCAGGACAGGGCGTTTCGATGGCTACACCTTC	CASSRTGRFDGYTF
-	TRBV29-1	-	TRBJ1-2	TGCAGCGTTGCAGGGGATAGAAGCTACACCTTC	CSVAGDRSYTF
-	TRBV19	TRBD2	TRBJ2-2	TGTGCCAGTAGTACCAGGACTAGCGGGAGGGCTACGGAGCTGTTTTTT	CASSTRTSGRATELFF
-	TRBV6-1	TRBD2	TRBJ2-4	TGTGCCATCCGAAAGGGGAGGGAAGCGAACATTCAGTACTTC	CAIRKGREANIQYF
once	TRBV5-4	TRBD2	TRBJ2-2	TGTGCCAGCAGCGGTTCCTTAGCGGGAGGGCTAGCCGGGGAGCTGTTTTTT	CASSGSLAGGLAGELFF
-	TRBV5-4	TRBD1	TRBJ1-4	TGTGCCAGCAGCTTGGCTCGACAGGGAAATGAAAAACTGTTTTTT	CASSLARQGNEKLFF
-	TRBV5-1	-	TRBJ2-7	TGCGCCAGCAGCCCCCGTGGTAGCTCCCCTTACGAGCAGTACTTC	CASSPRGSSPYEQYF
-	TRBV18	TRBD1	TRBJ1-5	TGTGCCAGCTCGGGACAGATCAATCAGCCCCAGCATTTT	CASSGQINQPQHF
-	TRBV5-1	-	TRBJ2-2	TGCGCCAGCAGCTTGGACCGGGAAAACTTTGGGGAGGAGCTGTTTTTT	CASSLDRENFGEELFF
-	TRBV5-8	TRBD2	TRBJ2-1	TGTGCCAGCAGCTTGGCCAAGGGGACTAGCGGGAGGGCCTGGCAGTTCTTC	CASSLAKGTSGRAWQFF
-	TRBV29-1	TRBD2	TRBJ2-1	TGCAGCGTTCCGTTAGCGGGGTACAATGAGCAGTTCTTC	CSVPLAGYNEQFF
-	TRBV27	TRBD2	TRBJ2-2	TGTGCCAGCAGTTTGGGACTAGCGGGAACCGGGGAGCTGTTTTTT	CASSLGLAGTGELFF
-	TRBV2	-	TRBJ2-7	TGTGCCAGCAGTGAATTGGCAGGGTTCTACGAGCAGTACTTC	CASSELAGFYEQYF
-	TRBV19	-	TRBJ2-5	TGTGCCAGTAGCGGGAGTGCTTTTCAAGAGACCCAGTACTTC	CASSGSAFQETQYF
once	TRBV19	-	TRBJ2-3	TGTGCCAGTAGTATCGGTAAGACAGATACGCAGTATTTT	CASSIGKTDTQYF
-	TRBV20-1	-	TRBJ2-7	TGCAGTGCTAGAGGGGTATACGAGCAGTACTTC	CSARGVYEQYF
-	TRBV6-1	-	TRBJ1-1	TGTGCCAGCACAGTTGGACTGGTAAGAAACACTGAAGCTTTCTTT	CASTVGLVRNTEAFF
-	TRBV2	-	TRBJ2-7	TGTGCCAGCAGTGTCTTGGTCGGGGAGCAGTACTTC	CASSVLVGEQYF
-	TRBV7-3	-	TRBJ2-3	TGTGCCAGCAGCTTAACGGGATCGAGCACAGATACGCAGTATTTT	CASSLTGSSTDTQYF
-	TRBV5-5	-	TRBJ2-7	TGTGCCAGCAGCTTCGCGGCGGCCTACGAGCAGTACTTC	CASSFAAAYEQYF
-	TRBV18	TRBD1	TRBJ2-7	TGTGCCAGCTCACCACAGGGGACAGGGTTTCTGGAGCAGTACTTC	CASSPQGTGFLEQYF
-	TRBV5-4	-	TRBJ2-2	TGTGCCAGCAGCTTGGGAGTAGCCGGGGAGCTGTTTTTT	CASSLGVAGELFF
-	TRBV5-4	-	TRBJ1-1	TGTGCCAGCAGCTCAAAACAGGGTGGGAACACTGAAGCTTTCTTT	CASSSKQGGNTEAFF
once	TRBV15	TRBD2	TRBJ2-3	TGTGCCACCAGCACCACCTTTATCGCTGGGACTAGCGGGAAGGGAGCAGATACGCAGTATTTT	CATSTTFIAGTSGKGADTQYF
-	TRBV10-1	-	TRBJ2-7	TGCGCCAGCAGTGGAAGAAGGGGGTTTCCCCCCTACGAGCAGTACTTC	CASSGRRGFPPYEQYF
-	TRBV6-1	-	TRBJ1-2	TGTGCCAGCAGCTCCTCGATAAGGGGCTACACCTTC	CASSSSIRGYTF